What follows describes a single T cell receptor (beta chain). The germline CDR1 and CDR2 sequences are MRHNA and SNTAGT. The CDR3 spans 15 residues. Trimming pared 6 bases from V and 4 bases from J, leaving 16 bases between. Enrolment of Seattle patients took place during active infection, and they were followed longitudinally. Per the original methods: Estimation of nucleated cell counts relied on the amplification of reference gene primers. TCRdb's copy holds only in-frame clones and misses some; the assay was immunoSEQ multiplex PCR. The V and J calls and clone size come from that table; D and trimming were worked out from the DNA. This table holds 200,000 to 300,000 clones, approximately 92% found once. This entry belongs to a study of blood T cell repertoires in COVID-19. Study in general: From T cells, B-cell-depleted T cells, or PBMCs came the material, which was cDNA or gDNA.

V is TRBV6-4 and J is TRBJ2-1, with D uncertain. This sequence was found in a person under 35 with COVID-19, enrolled during active disease. The material sequenced was peripheral blood. The CDR3 DNA reads as TGTGCCAGCAGCACCGCCCTAGGCAGTTACAATGAGCAGTTCTTC. Its translation: CASSTALGSYNEQFF.